This T cell receptor (beta chain) was identified during a study of cytomegalovirus exposure and HLA in healthy donors. The length of the CDR3 is 16 residues. Sequencing was performed with immunoSEQ multiplex PCR; in TCRdb, only in-frame clones are kept and a portion is missing. The sample yields 95,000 to 150,000 clones, about 90% seen once. The rearrangement links TRBV21-1 to TRBJ1-5; the table's D call, TRBD1, has no DNA check behind it. TRBV21-1 constitutes a pseudogene. The receptor comes from a woman aged 18 to 35 in good health and CMV-seronegative. Sequenced material: PBMCs. CDR3: CASSRRLDRVRQPQHF. CDR3 sequence (DNA): TGTGCCAGCAGCCGACGATTAGACAGGGTGAGACAGCCCCAGCATTTT.